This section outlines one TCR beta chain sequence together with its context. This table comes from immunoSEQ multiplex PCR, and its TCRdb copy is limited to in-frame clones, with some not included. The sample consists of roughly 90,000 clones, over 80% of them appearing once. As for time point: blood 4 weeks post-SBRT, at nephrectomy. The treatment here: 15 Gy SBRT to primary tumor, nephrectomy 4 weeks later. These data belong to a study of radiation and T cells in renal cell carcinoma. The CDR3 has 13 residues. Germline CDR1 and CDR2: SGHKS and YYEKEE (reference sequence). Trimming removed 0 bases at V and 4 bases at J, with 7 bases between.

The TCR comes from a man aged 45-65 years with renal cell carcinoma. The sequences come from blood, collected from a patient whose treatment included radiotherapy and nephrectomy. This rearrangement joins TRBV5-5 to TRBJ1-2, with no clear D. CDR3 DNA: TGTGCCAGCAGCTTGGGGGATGGCTATGGCTACACCTTC. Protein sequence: CASSLGDGYGYTF.